A single sample is the source of the 31 T cell receptor beta chains below, sequenced in a study of early T cells in non-severe SARS-CoV-2 infection. In TCRdb, the 5' RACE reads were re-called with MiXCR into one record per CDR3 protein. Among 85,000 to 100,000 distinct CDR3 sequences, 11% were seen once, and the ten largest hold around 4.7%. Sequencing was carried out using whole blood. These receptors were collected from an adult who was a healthcare worker with PCR-confirmed SARS-CoV-2 infection or an uninfected control (not recorded which).

This chain uses TRBV11-2 with TRBJ2-1; D not resolved. CDR3 length: 13 residues. Looked up from germline, CDR1 is SGHAT and CDR2 is FQNNGV. Trimming shortened V by 1 base and J by 4 bases, and 5 bases separated the two germline ends. The CDR3 loop is CASSLGHYNEQFF. The CDR3, as DNA: TGTGCCAGCAGCTTAGGCCATTACAATGAGCAGTTCTTC.

This sequence joins TRBV28 and TRBJ1-5; D unclear. Trimming removed 7 bases at V and 0 bases at J, with 13 bases between. Germline CDR1 MDHEN, CDR2 SYDVKM. The CDR3 covers 15 residues. The CDR3 sequence: CASNKLWSSNQPQHF. The CDR3, as DNA: TGTGCCAGCAACAAACTCTGGTCTAGCAATCAGCCCCAGCATTTT. The entire variable domain, with the rest obtained from reference TRBV28 and TRBJ1-5, is as follows: DVKVTQSSRYLVKRTGEKVFLECVQDMDHENMFWYRQDPGLGLRLIYFSYDVKMKEKGDIPEGYSVSREKKERFSLILESASTNQTSMYLCASNKLWSSNQPQHFGDGTRLSIL.

Ten or more counts support this clonotype. The gene calls are TRBV7-9 and TRBJ2-1; 9 nucleotides match TRBD2. Germline V gene lookup returns CDR1 SEHNR and CDR2 FQNEAQ (reference sequence). This CDR3 region has 16 residues. Trimming removed 0 bases from V and 2 bases from J; junction bases left unmatched: 2. In DNA, the CDR3 is TGTGCCAGCAGCTTAGCTCTAGCGGGGACCTACAATGAGCAGTTCTTC. Its translation is CASSLALAGTYNEQFF.

The rearrangement uses TRBV20-1 and TRBJ1-1, with a tentative D call TRBD1 (6 bases). Germline lookup yields CDR1 DFQATT and CDR2 SNEGSKA (reference sequence). V was clipped by 5 bases and J by 0 bases, with 10 bases between them. CDR3 length: 13 amino acids. The CDR3 here is CSAQGHLNTEAFF. CDR3 nucleotides: TGCAGTGCTCAGGGACACCTGAACACTGAAGCTTTCTTT.

Ten or more counts support this clonotype. The chain recombines TRBV27 with TRBJ1-2, with 7 bases lining up with TRBD1. Germline trimming cut 6 bases from V and 4 bases from J; bases unmatched to any gene: 8. Germline V lookup: CDR1 MNHEY, CDR2 SMNVEV (reference sequence). The CDR3 runs to 14 residues. The CDR3 DNA is TGTGCCAGCAGCTCGACAGGGTCGGGCTATGGCTACACCTTC. Protein sequence: CASSSTGSGYGYTF.

This clonotype has more than one count but fewer than ten. V and J are TRBV11-2 and TRBJ1-4, with D possibly TRBD1 on 6 matching bases. CDR1 SGHAT and CDR2 FQNNGV come from the germline V gene. Trimming shortened V by 0 bases and J by 4 bases, and 15 bases separated the two germline ends. The CDR3 totals 17 residues. This CDR3 reads CASSLDITGTYNEKLFF. In DNA, the CDR3 is TGTGCCAGCAGCTTAGATATAACCGGGACATATAATGAAAAACTGTTTTTT.

This clonotype was seen repeatedly, ten times or more. The V call is TRBV29-1, the J call TRBJ2-2; no definite D call. With 3 bases removed from V and 1 base from J, the gap between germline ends came to 15 bases. Looked up from germline, CDR1 is SQVTM and CDR2 is ANQGSEA. The CDR3 loop spans 16 amino acids. The CDR3 coding sequence is TGCAGCGTTGAGACGAGCGACGGCCGGAACACCGGGGAGCTGTTTTTT. Residues: CSVETSDGRNTGELFF.

This clonotype was seen at least ten times. The CDR3, as DNA: TGTGCCAGCAGGTCCGAGTCCTACGAGCAGTACTTC. This gives the protein CASRSESYEQYF. The chain carries TRBV2 and TRBJ2-7; D not resolved. The CDR3 consists of 12 residues. Germline assignment: CDR1 SNHLY and CDR2 FYNNEI. The germline V and J ends were trimmed by 6 bases and 1 base, with 7 bases remaining between them. Looking up the rest from reference TRBV2 and TRBJ2-7 gives the full variable domain: EPEVTQTPSHQVTQMGQEVILRCVPISNHLYFYWYRQILGQKVEFLVSFYNNEISEKSEIFDDQFSVERPDGSNFTLKIRSTKLEDSAMYFCASRSESYEQYFGPGTRLTVT.

DNA of the CDR3: TGTGCCAGCAGCCAAGGGAGGGCTGGTGGAAACACCATATATTTT. It codes for CASSQGRAGGNTIYF. The chain uses TRBV3-1 and TRBJ1-3, with D hard to call. The ends were cut back, 1 base at V and 3 bases at J, with 10 bases in the middle. The CDR3 is 15 amino acids. CDR1 and CDR2 from the germline V gene are LGHDT and YNNKEL (reference sequence).

There are many counts of this clonotype. The chain joins TRBV30 to TRBJ2-3, with no clear D. V was clipped by 2 bases and J by 6 bases, with 6 bases between them. The CDR3 totals 11 residues. Germline V lookup: CDR1 GTSNPN, CDR2 SVGIG (reference sequence). The CDR3 nucleotides read TGTGCCTGGAGTCGGACGGATACGCAGTATTTT. Translation gives CAWSRTDTQYF.

This chain links TRBV18 with TRBJ1-6, with D uncertain. Trimming shortened V by 3 bases and J by 8 bases, and 8 bases separated the two germline ends. Germline loops: CDR1 KGHSH, CDR2 LQKENI. The CDR3 covers 13 residues. The CDR3 DNA sequence: TGTGCCAGCTCACCTTATTGGGATTCACCCCTCCACTTT. It is translated as CASSPYWDSPLHF.

This clonotype was detected many times. The chain employs TRBV7-3 and TRBJ1-1; 8 bases are a match to TRBD1. The junction had 7 bases not matched to a gene; V was cut back by 4 bases and J by 0 bases. The CDR3 contains 16 residues. Germline V lookup: CDR1 SGHTA, CDR2 FQGTGA. This CDR3 reads CASSSQGAGVNTEAFF. CDR3 nucleotide sequence: TGTGCCAGCAGCTCGCAGGGGGCAGGAGTGAACACTGAAGCTTTCTTT. The variable domain in full, completed from reference TRBV7-3 and TRBJ1-1, reads GAGVSQTPSNKVTEKGKYVELRCDPISGHTALYWYRQSLGQGPEFLIYFQGTGAADDSGLPNDRFFAVRPEGSVSTLKIQRTERGDSAVYLCASSSQGAGVNTEAFFGQGTRLTVV.

This clonotype has only a few counts. The J gene is TRBJ1-6, the V gene TRBV14; D possibly corresponds to TRBD1 (5 bases). Germline CDR1 reads SGHDN; CDR2 reads FVKESK. This CDR3 spans 15 amino acids. Trimming stripped 4 bases from V and 9 bases from J, with 16 bases between. The DNA of the CDR3 is TGTGCCAGCAGCCTAAGGGGTCATGCTGCTTCACCCCTCCACTTT. The encoded protein is CASSLRGHAASPLHF.

This clonotype has a handful of counts. The V call is TRBV19, the J call TRBJ1-5, with a tentative D call TRBD1 (5 bases). The germline CDR1 and CDR2 sequences are LNHDA and SQIVND (reference sequence). V lost 0 bases and J lost 7, with 7 bases in between. CDR3 size: 13 residues. The CDR3 bases are TGTGCCAGTAGTATAGATCGGGGGCAGCCCCAGCATTTT. Amino acid sequence: CASSIDRGQPQHF.

The table lists this clonotype with many counts. The V gene is TRBV20-1, the J gene TRBJ2-7, with TRBD2 matching 9 bases. V was pared by 3 bases and J by 6 bases, with 6 bases of the junction left unmatched. The CDR3 sequence is 13 residues long. In germline, CDR1 is DFQATT, CDR2 SNEGSKA (reference sequence). In nucleotides, the CDR3 is TGCAGTGCTAGTATGGGACTAGCTGCCGAGCAGTACTTC. This sequence encodes CSASMGLAAEQYF.

This clonotype appeared many times. This chain joins TRBV6-5 and TRBJ1-1; tentative D call: TRBD1 (6 bases). V was pared by 7 bases and J by 4 bases, with 13 bases between. From germline, CDR1 is MNHEY and CDR2 SVGAGI. CDR3 size: 13 residues. The CDR3 spells CASNLQGSTEAFF. The CDR3, as DNA: TGTGCCAGCAATCTACAGGGTTCCACTGAAGCTTTCTTT.

This sequence joins TRBV30 and TRBJ1-2; maybe TRBD1 (5 bases). The germline V gene encodes CDR1 GTSNPN and CDR2 SVGIG (reference sequence). Trimming took off 2 bases at V and 2 bases at J, with 15 bases between the two ends. The CDR3 has 15 amino acids. DNA of the CDR3: TGTGCCTGGAGTATCGGGGCGCGATTCAACTATGGCTACACCTTC. It encodes CAWSIGARFNYGYTF.

In this sample, this clonotype turned up a few times. The chain recombines TRBV29-1 with TRBJ2-1; D is unclear. Trimming left V 7 bases short and J 0 bases short, with 10 bases between. CDR1 SQVTM and CDR2 ANQGSEA come from the germline V gene. CDR3 size: 13 residues. The CDR3 protein is CSAVVYSYNEQFF. The CDR3 coding sequence is TGCAGCGCGGTCGTATACTCCTACAATGAGCAGTTCTTC.

There are many counts of this clonotype. The chain joins TRBV7-9 to TRBJ2-1; 9 positions agree with TRBD1. This CDR3 comprises 17 residues. Germline-derived CDR1 and CDR2 are SEHNR and FQNEAQ (reference sequence). J was trimmed by 4 bases and V by 3 bases; bases with no gene match: 10. The CDR3: CASSFWGTGSLYNEQFF. The CDR3 DNA is TGTGCCAGCAGCTTTTGGGGGACAGGGTCCCTGTACAATGAGCAGTTCTTC.

The chain carries TRBV28 and TRBJ1-3, with 11 bases that match TRBD1. CDR1 MDHEN and CDR2 SYDVKM come from the germline V gene. The CDR3 runs 18 residues. After removal of 4 bases from V and 2 bases from J, the junction contained 10 bases not matched to a gene. The CDR3 reads CASSSPGQGGIAGNTIYF. CDR3 nucleotide sequence: TGTGCCAGCAGTTCACCGGGACAGGGGGGCATAGCTGGAAACACCATATATTTT. The whole variable domain, filled in from reference TRBV28 and TRBJ1-3, reads DVKVTQSSRYLVKRTGEKVFLECVQDMDHENMFWYRQDPGLGLRLIYFSYDVKMKEKGDIPEGYSVSREKKERFSLILESASTNQTSMYLCASSSPGQGGIAGNTIYFGEGSWLTVV.

The gene calls are TRBV3-1 and TRBJ2-1, with TRBD2 identical over 9 bases. J gave up 4 bases and V 4 bases, and 11 bases lay outside the gene matches. Germline CDR1 is LGHDT and CDR2 is YNNKEL (reference sequence). The CDR3 sequence is 17 residues long. The chain's CDR3 is CASSPARSGSRYNEQFF. CDR3 sequence (DNA): TGTGCCAGCAGCCCGGCCCGTAGCGGGAGTCGGTACAATGAGCAGTTCTTC.

Only one count was recorded for this clonotype. The gene calls are TRBV6-2 or TRBV6-3 and TRBJ1-1; perhaps TRBD1 as D (6 bases). Germline CDR1 MNHEY, CDR2 SVGEGT. The V end lost 5 bases, the J end lost 2 bases, and 18 bases lay between the germline ends. The CDR3 has 16 residues. The DNA for the CDR3 is TGTGCCAGCAGTAAAAACTTCGGGACAACTAACACTGAAGCTTTCTTT. Protein product: CASSKNFGTTNTEAFF.

Only a few counts were recorded for this clonotype. The rearrangement joins TRBV6-5 to TRBJ1-5; the D is unclear. CDR3 size: 15 residues. Germline V gene data show CDR1 as MNHEY and CDR2 as SVGAGI. Trimming cost V 0 bases and J 0 bases, with 6 bases left between them. CDR3 amino acids: CASSYSHYSNQPQHF. The CDR3 DNA is TGTGCCAGCAGTTACTCGCATTATAGCAATCAGCCCCAGCATTTT.

This clonotype was counted many times. This chain connects TRBV30 to TRBJ2-1; a possible D gene is TRBD2 (6 bases). V was pared by 4 bases and J by 0 bases, with 28 bases between. The CDR3 covers 20 residues. Germline CDR1 GTSNPN, CDR2 SVGIG (reference sequence). The CDR3 DNA follows: TGTGCCTGGAACTCCATCGTCGGGATAGCCCGGGGAGGCTCCTACAATGAGCAGTTCTTC. This gives the protein CAWNSIVGIARGGSYNEQFF.

The V call is TRBV5-1, the J call TRBJ2-2, with a weak D call TRBD1 (6 bases). V lost 1 base and J lost 3, with 13 bases in between. CDR1 and CDR2 (germline): SGHRS, YFSETQ. The CDR3 length is 16 residues. For the CDR3, the DNA is TGCGCCAGCAGCTTGTCCAGGGGAAGATACACCGGGGAGCTGTTTTTT. Its protein product is CASSLSRGRYTGELFF.

The chain recombines TRBV7-2 with TRBJ1-2; the D gene is possibly TRBD1 (6 bases). The CDR3 has 16 residues. Trimming removed 1 base from V and 8 bases from J, with 20 bases in between. Looked up from germline, CDR1 is SGHTA and CDR2 is FQGNSA. Here the CDR3 reads CASSLGVGGSDLGYTF. The CDR3 DNA follows: TGTGCCAGCAGCTTAGGCGTGGGGGGCTCGGATTTAGGCTACACCTTC.

This clonotype has just a few counts. The CDR3 coding sequence is TGTGCCAGCAGTTTATGGCGGGACAGCCCATATGGCTACACCTTC. Translated: CASSLWRDSPYGYTF. The chain recombines TRBV27 with TRBJ1-2; 7 bases fit TRBD1. The CDR3 length is 15 residues. The V gene's germline CDR1 is MNHEY and CDR2 SMNVEV (reference sequence). V lost 1 base and J lost 5; bases outside the gene matches: 7.

Points on this clonotype: The germline gene is not matched at one end of the junction; a read error may be the cause. The CDR3 DNA is TGTGCCAGCAGCCCCCTCGCGGATTCAGTTCGGTTC. This translates into CASSPLADSVRF. The chain couples TRBV7-9 to TRBJ1-2; D is uncertain. The CDR3 spans 12 residues. CDR1 is SEHNR and CDR2 is FQNEAQ in the germline V gene (reference sequence).

This clonotype was picked up many times. The chain has TRBV28 and TRBJ2-7; D may be TRBD1 (6 bases). The V end lost 5 bases, the J end lost 7 bases, and 21 bases lay between the germline ends. The germline gives CDR1 MDHEN, CDR2 SYDVKM. CDR3 size: 15 residues. In DNA form, the CDR3 reads TGTGCCAGCAGTCCACACCCCACAGGGTTATGGGAGCAGTACTTC. Protein product: CASSPHPTGLWEQYF.

The V gene is TRBV11-2, the J gene TRBJ2-1; D is unresolved. Germline V gene sequence: CDR1 SGHAT, CDR2 FQNNGV. The germline V and J ends were trimmed by 5 bases and 9 bases, with 23 bases remaining between them. This CDR3 contains 16 residues. The CDR3 DNA sequence: TGTGCCAGCAGCCCCGCCGGGTGGGGTGAGGTCGGTGAGCAGTTCTTC. Encoded protein: CASSPAGWGEVGEQFF.

This clonotype was found many times. The rearrangement joins TRBV19 to TRBJ1-6; D is unresolved. This CDR3 contains 16 residues. Germline V lookup: CDR1 LNHDA, CDR2 SQIVND (reference sequence). V was cut by 7 bases and J by 7 bases, with 20 bases left in between. CDR3 DNA: TGTGCCAGTAAGGAGCGAAAAGGGTTCACGAATTCACCCCTCCACTTT. This translates into CASKERKGFTNSPLHF. The whole variable domain, remainder taken from reference TRBV19 and TRBJ1-6, is DGGITQSPKYLFRKEGQNVTLSCEQNLNHDAMYWYRQDPGQGLRLIYYSQIVNDFQKGDIAEGYSVSREKKESFPLTVTSAQKNPTAFYLCASKERKGFTNSPLHFGNGTRLTVT.